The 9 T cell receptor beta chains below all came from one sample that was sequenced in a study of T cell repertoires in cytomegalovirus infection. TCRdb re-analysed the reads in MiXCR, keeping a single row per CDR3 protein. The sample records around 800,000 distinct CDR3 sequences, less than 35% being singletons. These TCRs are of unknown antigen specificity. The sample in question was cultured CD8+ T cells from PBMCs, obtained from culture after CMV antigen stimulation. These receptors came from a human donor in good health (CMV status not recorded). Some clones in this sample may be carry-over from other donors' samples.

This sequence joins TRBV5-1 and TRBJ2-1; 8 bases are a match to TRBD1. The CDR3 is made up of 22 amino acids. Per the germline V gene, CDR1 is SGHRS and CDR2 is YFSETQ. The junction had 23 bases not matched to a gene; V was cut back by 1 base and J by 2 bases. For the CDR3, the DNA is TGCGCCAGCAGCTTGTTTGGTTGGGGAGACGACAGGGGAGCGGTCCCCTACAATGAGCAGTTCTTC. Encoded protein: CASSLFGWGDDRGAVPYNEQFF.

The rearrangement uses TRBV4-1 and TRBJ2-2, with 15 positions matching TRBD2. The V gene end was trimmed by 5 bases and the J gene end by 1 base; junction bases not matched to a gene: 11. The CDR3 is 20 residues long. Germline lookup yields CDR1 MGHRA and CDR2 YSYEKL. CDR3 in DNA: TGCGCCAGCAGCTCCCACGGGACTAGCGGGGGGCAGGAGAACACCGGGGAGCTGTTTTTT. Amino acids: CASSSHGTSGGQENTGELFF.

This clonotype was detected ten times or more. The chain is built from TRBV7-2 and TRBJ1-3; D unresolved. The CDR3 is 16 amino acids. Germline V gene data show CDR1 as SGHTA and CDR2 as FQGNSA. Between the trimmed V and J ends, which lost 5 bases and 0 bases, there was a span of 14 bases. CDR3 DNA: TGTGCCAGCAGCCCTCGGGAGCTTTACTCTGGAAACACCATATATTTT. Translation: CASSPRELYSGNTIYF.

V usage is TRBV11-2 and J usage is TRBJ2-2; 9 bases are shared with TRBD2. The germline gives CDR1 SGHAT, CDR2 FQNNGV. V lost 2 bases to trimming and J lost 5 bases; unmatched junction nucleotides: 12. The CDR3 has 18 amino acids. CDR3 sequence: CASSLWGSRGGDTGELFF. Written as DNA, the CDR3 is TGTGCCAGCAGCTTATGGGGGTCGCGGGGGGGCGATACCGGGGAGCTGTTTTTT.

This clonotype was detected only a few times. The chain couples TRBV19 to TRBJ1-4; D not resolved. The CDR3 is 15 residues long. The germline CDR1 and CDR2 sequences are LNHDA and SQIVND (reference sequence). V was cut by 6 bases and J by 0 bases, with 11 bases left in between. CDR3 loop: CASSPHRATNEKLFF. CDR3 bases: TGTGCCAGTAGCCCCCACCGTGCAACTAATGAAAAACTGTTTTTT.

The chain's CDR3 is CASSSDSLVQPQHF. In nucleotides, the CDR3 is TGTGCCAGCAGCTCAGACAGTTTGGTTCAGCCCCAGCATTTT. V gene TRBV27 combines with J gene TRBJ1-5, with TRBD1 as a possible D gene (5 bases). V was cut by 6 bases and J by 6 bases, with 15 bases left in between. CDR3 length: 14 amino acids. Looked up from germline, CDR1 is MNHEY and CDR2 is SMNVEV (reference sequence).

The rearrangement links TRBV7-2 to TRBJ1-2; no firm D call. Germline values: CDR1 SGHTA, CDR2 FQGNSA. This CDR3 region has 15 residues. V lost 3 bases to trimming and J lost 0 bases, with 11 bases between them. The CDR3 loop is CASSFMDQANYGYTF. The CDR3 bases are TGTGCCAGCAGCTTTATGGACCAAGCTAACTATGGCTACACCTTC.

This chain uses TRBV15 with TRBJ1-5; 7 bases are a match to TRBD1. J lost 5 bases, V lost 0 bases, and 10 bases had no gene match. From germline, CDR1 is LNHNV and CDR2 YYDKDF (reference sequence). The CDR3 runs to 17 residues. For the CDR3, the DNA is TGTGCCACCAGCAGAGATTTGGGGGCAGGGGGGGATCAGCCCCAGCATTTT. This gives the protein CATSRDLGAGGDQPQHF.

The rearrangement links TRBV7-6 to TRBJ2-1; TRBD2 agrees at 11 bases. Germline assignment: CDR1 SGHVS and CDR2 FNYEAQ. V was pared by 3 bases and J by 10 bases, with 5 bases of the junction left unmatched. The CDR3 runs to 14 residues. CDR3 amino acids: CASSFAGTSGEQFF. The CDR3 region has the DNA TGTGCCAGCAGCTTCGCCGGGACTAGCGGAGAGCAGTTCTTC.